The 20 T cell receptor beta chains given below trace back to one sample, sequenced in a study of shared clonotypes between healthy human individuals. Sequencing was performed with immunoSEQ multiplex PCR; in TCRdb, only in-frame clones are kept and a portion is missing. The table includes 1.5 million to 2.5 million clones, about 95% detected once. Selected positively for CCR7 and CD45RO-negative, naive CD8 cells excluded terminally differentiated effector memory CD45RA+ cells. Sequenced input: naive CD8+ T cells sorted from blood. The source is a man aged 18 to 30 in good health.

The V call is TRBV29-1, the J call TRBJ1-1, with 9 bases aligning to TRBD1. This CDR3 contains 13 residues. Germline CDR1 SQVTM, CDR2 ANQGSEA. J lost 5 bases, V lost 4 bases, and 5 bases had no gene match. This CDR3 is CSVAGQGPTEAFF. The CDR3 DNA reads TGCAGCGTTGCCGGACAGGGGCCAACTGAAGCTTTCTTT.

The chain combines TRBV9 with TRBJ2-3; no definite D call. V was pared by 0 bases and J by 0 bases, with 8 bases between. Germline V gene data show CDR1 as SGDLS and CDR2 as YYNGEE. The CDR3 has 15 residues. The CDR3 nucleotides are TGTGCCAGCAGCGTAGGAGACTTCAGCACAGATACGCAGTATTTT. Amino acid sequence: CASSVGDFSTDTQYF.

The chain is built from TRBV7-6 and TRBJ2-1, with TRBD2 identical over 11 bases. CDR1 and CDR2 (germline): SGHVS, FNYEAQ. V lost 0 bases to trimming and J lost 6 bases; unmatched junction nucleotides: 4. This CDR3 is 16 amino acids long. The CDR3 DNA sequence: TGTGCCAGCAGCTTAGCCGCTAGCGGGGGGTTCAATGAGCAGTTCTTC. Its protein is CASSLAASGGFNEQFF.

Concerning this clone itself: At the DNA level, this CDR3 is encoded by other sequences in the same sample as well. The rearrangement joins TRBV29-1 to TRBJ1-5; no reliable D call. CDR1 and CDR2 (germline): SQVTM, ANQGSEA. The CDR3 sequence is 13 residues long. The ends were cut back, 0 bases at V and 1 base at J, with 4 bases in the middle. As DNA, the CDR3 is TGCAGCGTTGAAGACGGGAGCAATCAGCCCCAGCATTTT. Translated: CSVEDGSNQPQHF.

The chain employs TRBV9 and TRBJ1-4; D call uncertain. Per germline, CDR1 SGDLS and CDR2 YYNGEE. The CDR3 extends over 12 amino acids. Trimming removed 4 bases from V and 4 bases from J, with 5 bases in between. CDR3 in DNA: TGTGCCAGCAGCCCGGGTAATGAAAAACTGTTTTTT. Protein sequence: CASSPGNEKLFF.

As concerns this clone: Distinct nucleotide sequences in the sample also encode this CDR3. This sequence joins TRBV5-1 and TRBJ2-7; D possibly corresponds to TRBD2 (6 bases). Germline-derived CDR1 and CDR2 are SGHRS and YFSETQ. V was clipped by 2 bases and J by 5 bases, with 8 bases between them. This CDR3 region has 12 residues. As DNA, the CDR3 is TGCGCCAGCAGCTTACTAGCAGACGAGCAGTACTTC. It specifies CASSLLADEQYF.

The chain carries TRBV9 and TRBJ2-5, with 9 bases aligning to TRBD2. The trim removed 3 bases at V and 4 bases at J, leaving 10 bases unmatched. From germline, CDR1 is SGDLS and CDR2 YYNGEE. The CDR3 covers 16 residues. The CDR3 here is CASSGAGGGAAETQYF. CDR3 DNA sequence: TGTGCCAGCAGCGGGGCCGGCGGGGGGGCCGCAGAGACCCAGTACTTC.

The rearrangement joins TRBV28 to TRBJ1-2; 9 positions match TRBD1. Trimming took 3 bases from V and 8 from J; bases not matched to a gene: 19. The CDR3 loop spans 18 amino acids. Germline lookup yields CDR1 MDHEN and CDR2 SYDVKM. CDR3 sequence reads: CASSFLLPGTGTKAGYTF. DNA for the CDR3: TGTGCCAGCAGTTTTCTACTTCCCGGGACAGGGACTAAGGCGGGCTACACCTTC.

The gene calls are TRBV29-1 and TRBJ1-3; TRBD1 is a possible D gene (5 bases). Germline-derived CDR1 and CDR2 are SQVTM and ANQGSEA. The CDR3 spans 16 residues. V lost 0 bases and J 0 bases, leaving 12 bases between the germline ends. DNA of the CDR3: TGCAGCGTTGAAGATCCAGAGGGGAACTCTGGAAACACCATATATTTT. Protein: CSVEDPEGNSGNTIYF.

The CDR3, as DNA: TGTGCCAGCAGCTTAAATCCTGGGGAGGACACTGAAGCTTTCTTT. This encodes CASSLNPGEDTEAFF. The rearrangement links TRBV7-3 to TRBJ1-1; D uncertain. The length of the CDR3 is 15 residues. Trimming took off 1 base at V and 3 bases at J, with 12 bases between the two ends. CDR1 SGHTA and CDR2 FQGTGA come from the germline V gene.

The count of this clone is one. The chain links TRBV10-3 to TRBJ2-1, with D unresolved. V was trimmed by 0 bases and J by 5 bases, leaving 5 bases between them. The CDR3 sequence is 13 residues long. CDR1 is ENHRY, CDR2 SYGVKD, per germline. The CDR3 loop is CAISESLDNEQFF. The CDR3 region has the DNA TGTGCCATCAGTGAGTCTCTAGACAATGAGCAGTTCTTC.

Comments on this clone: Other DNA sequences of this sample code for an identical CDR3. CDR3 nucleotides: TGCGCCAGCAGCCAAGGTATTAATTCACCCCTCCACTTT. The encoded protein is CASSQGINSPLHF. The chain links TRBV4-1 to TRBJ1-6; D ambiguous. Trimming shortened V by 1 base and J by 6 bases, and 4 bases separated the two germline ends. Per the germline V gene, CDR1 is MGHRA and CDR2 is YSYEKL. The CDR3 totals 13 residues.

This clone has more than one count but fewer than ten. V usage is TRBV6-1 and J usage is TRBJ2-7; the D is unclear. Germline values: CDR1 MNHNS, CDR2 SASEGT. Trimming stripped 3 bases from V and 7 bases from J, with 7 bases between. There are 11 residues in the CDR3. This CDR3 reads CASSDDGEQYF. The CDR3 DNA is TGTGCCAGCAGTGACGACGGGGAGCAGTACTTC.

The chain combines TRBV18 with TRBJ2-3; the D call may be TRBD1 or TRBD2 (5 bases each). Germline values: CDR1 KGHSH, CDR2 LQKENI. This CDR3 has 16 amino acids. Trimming removed 3 bases at V and 3 bases at J, with 16 bases between. CDR3 nucleotides: TGTGCCAGCTCACCCTCCGGGACCCCGCCAACAGATACGCAGTATTTT. It translates to CASSPSGTPPTDTQYF.

This chain uses TRBV4-3 with TRBJ2-2, with unresolved D. Trimming pared 1 base from V and 10 bases from J, leaving 10 bases between. The CDR3 has 13 amino acids. Per the germline V gene, CDR1 is LGHNA and CDR2 is YSLEER. Here the CDR3 reads CASSQAVVKELFF. Written as DNA, the CDR3 is TGCGCCAGCAGCCAAGCCGTCGTTAAGGAGCTGTTTTTT.

The chain uses TRBV4-1 and TRBJ2-7, with D unclear. The CDR3 consists of 14 residues. CDR1 is MGHRA, CDR2 YSYEKL, per germline. V lost 3 bases, J lost 3 bases, and 12 bases lay in between. CDR3: CASSQKVTVYEQYF. CDR3 sequence (DNA): TGCGCCAGCAGCCAGAAGGTCACAGTCTACGAGCAGTACTTC.

The CDR3 is CASSNLETSASYEQYF. As DNA, the CDR3 is TGTGCCAGTAGTAATTTGGAAACTAGCGCCTCCTACGAGCAGTACTTC. This chain connects TRBV19 to TRBJ2-7; 7 positions match TRBD2. The CDR3 is 16 residues long. Germline-derived CDR1 and CDR2 are LNHDA and SQIVND (reference sequence). Trimming took 4 bases from V and 0 from J; bases not matched to a gene: 9.

J is TRBJ2-2 and V is TRBV9, with 7 bases lining up with TRBD2. The germline V gene encodes CDR1 SGDLS and CDR2 YYNGEE. Trimming took 0 bases from V and 7 from J; bases not matched to a gene: 3. The CDR3 consists of 14 residues. CDR3 protein: CASSVGGEGGELFF. As DNA, the CDR3 is TGTGCCAGCAGCGTAGGAGGGGAGGGCGGGGAGCTGTTTTTT.

The J gene is TRBJ2-7, the V gene TRBV6-1, with TRBD1 identical over 9 bases. Germline assignment: CDR1 MNHNS and CDR2 SASEGT. The CDR3 contains 15 residues. The J segment lost 2 bases and the V segment lost 1 base, leaving 3 bases of the junction unmatched. CDR3 amino acids: CASSEGDRAPYEQYF. As DNA, the CDR3 is TGTGCCAGCAGTGAAGGGGACAGGGCTCCCTACGAGCAGTACTTC.

The J gene is TRBJ1-2, the V gene TRBV28; D is perhaps TRBD1 (5 bases). The germline V gene encodes CDR1 MDHEN and CDR2 SYDVKM. This CDR3 has 13 amino acids. Trimming left V 5 bases short and J 3 bases short, with 10 bases between. CDR3 sequence reads: CASSDSPYYGYTF. The CDR3 DNA follows: TGTGCCAGCAGTGACAGTCCTTACTATGGCTACACCTTC.